These 15 T cell receptor beta chains came from one sample sequenced in a study of blood T cells in healthy people across ages. Together with a sample-barcoded 5' primer, a J-beta primer mix was included in a second PCR lasting about 6 to 11 cycles. TCRdb redid the calling of the 5' RACE reads with MiXCR, one entry per CDR3 protein. The repertoire has around 1,600,000 distinct CDR3 sequences, roughly 43% of them found once; the top ten carry 4%. The material sequenced was blood. The receptors were sampled from a woman aged 18-29 years in good health.

V usage is TRBV20-1 and J usage is TRBJ2-5; possible D gene TRBD2, 5 bases. Germline V gives CDR1 DFQATT, CDR2 SNEGSKA (reference sequence). V dropped 3 bases and J dropped 4 bases, with 12 bases sitting between them. The CDR3 extends over 13 amino acids. For the CDR3, the DNA is TGCAGTGCTAGGACACGAGGAGGAGAGACCCAGTACTTC. It codes for CSARTRGGETQYF.

The chain has TRBV18 and TRBJ1-1; 7 nucleotides line up with TRBD1. This CDR3 contains 14 residues. V lost 5 bases to trimming and J lost 6 bases; unmatched junction nucleotides: 9. CDR1 and CDR2 (germline): KGHSH, LQKENI. The CDR3 loop is CASSSYEGAPEAFF. CDR3 bases: TGTGCCAGCTCATCCTACGAGGGGGCGCCTGAAGCTTTCTTT.

This clonotype occurred a few times. The rearrangement uses TRBV7-9 and TRBJ2-7; TRBD1 is a possible D gene (5 bases). The CDR3 has 14 residues. CDR1 and CDR2 (germline): SEHNR, FQNEAQ (reference sequence). V shed 4 bases and J shed 3 bases, with 13 bases lying between them. The CDR3 region is CASSYRMGSYEQYF. The DNA for the CDR3 is TGTGCCAGCAGCTACAGGATGGGCAGCTACGAGCAGTACTTC.

This clonotype was seen a handful of times. The J gene is TRBJ2-5, the V gene TRBV27; a possible D gene is TRBD1 (5 bases). V was trimmed by 2 bases and J by 3 bases, leaving 13 bases between them. The CDR3 extends over 15 amino acids. Looked up from germline, CDR1 is MNHEY and CDR2 is SMNVEV (reference sequence). CDR3 in DNA: TGTGCCAGCAGTTTAAGGGGCAGGACAAAAGAGACCCAGTACTTC. Protein sequence: CASSLRGRTKETQYF.

This clonotype was counted only a few times. This rearrangement joins TRBV11-2 to TRBJ1-2, with 8 nucleotides matching TRBD1. The V gene end was trimmed by 1 base and the J gene end by 4 bases; junction bases not matched to a gene: 5. This CDR3 comprises 15 residues. Per the germline V gene, CDR1 is SGHAT and CDR2 is FQNNGV. CDR3 region: CASSLGTGLSYGYTF. Written as DNA, the CDR3 is TGTGCCAGCAGCTTAGGGACAGGGCTCTCCTATGGCTACACCTTC.

The V and J genes are TRBV6-2 or TRBV6-3 and TRBJ1-2; D uncertain. With 2 bases removed from V and 7 bases from J, the gap between germline ends came to 11 bases. CDR3 size: 13 residues. Germline V gene lookup returns CDR1 MNHEY and CDR2 SVGEGT. The CDR3 DNA is TGTGCCAGCAGTTACGGGCCGCTTAGTGGCTACACCTTC. Protein: CASSYGPLSGYTF.

This clonotype turned up a few times. The V and J genes are TRBV27 and TRBJ2-7; 7 bases are a match to TRBD2. The junction had 7 bases not matched to a gene; V was cut back by 4 bases and J by 4 bases. The CDR3 runs to 14 residues. The germline V gene encodes CDR1 MNHEY and CDR2 SMNVEV (reference sequence). CDR3 sequence (DNA): TGTGCCAGCAGTTCCCAGGGAGGGCCTTACGAGCAGTACTTC. Its protein is CASSSQGGPYEQYF.

The CDR3 region is CSARPGGRGNTEAFF. The CDR3 DNA reads TGCAGTGCTAGACCGGGGGGGCGGGGGAACACTGAAGCTTTCTTT. The chain recombines TRBV20-1 with TRBJ1-1, with D perhaps matching TRBD1 (6 bases). Trimming left V 2 bases short and J 1 base short, with 14 bases between. The CDR3 totals 15 residues. Germline loops: CDR1 DFQATT, CDR2 SNEGSKA (reference sequence).

This clonotype occurred a few times. The rearrangement links TRBV28 to TRBJ2-7; 11 nucleotides line up with TRBD2. Germline assignment: CDR1 MDHEN and CDR2 SYDVKM. J gave up 1 base and V 4 bases, and 6 bases lay outside the gene matches. This CDR3 is built from 16 residues. In nucleotides, the CDR3 is TGTGCCAGCAGTTCCGCGAGACTAGCGGGATCCTACGAGCAGTACTTC. Amino acids: CASSSARLAGSYEQYF.

This clonotype occurred a few times. The chain couples TRBV7-8 to TRBJ1-2; no clear D. This CDR3 has 17 amino acids. CDR1 and CDR2 from the germline V gene are SGHVS and FQNEAQ. Trimming removed 1 base at V and 0 bases at J, with 15 bases between. DNA for the CDR3: TGTGCCAGCAGCTTAGGCACAATGAGTGGGGCTAACTATGGCTACACCTTC. This codes for CASSLGTMSGANYGYTF.

This clonotype was recorded many times. The genes are TRBV27 and TRBJ2-7, with 10 positions matching TRBD1. J was trimmed by 2 bases and V by 6 bases; bases with no gene match: 7. Germline CDR1 reads MNHEY; CDR2 reads SMNVEV (reference sequence). There are 15 residues in the CDR3. The CDR3 coding sequence is TGTGCCAGCAGCGTCTCCGGGACAGGGGCCTACGAGCAGTACTTC. Amino acids: CASSVSGTGAYEQYF.

The J gene is TRBJ2-5, the V gene TRBV20-1; 10 bases are shared with TRBD1. J gave up 2 bases and V 5 bases, and 5 bases lay outside the gene matches. Germline CDR1 and CDR2: DFQATT and SNEGSKA (reference sequence). The CDR3 covers 14 residues. This CDR3 reads CSAYDRGPQETQYF. The CDR3, as DNA: TGCAGTGCTTACGACAGGGGGCCTCAAGAGACCCAGTACTTC.

Only one count was recorded for this clonotype. The CDR3 here is CAISKGLARLETQYF. The CDR3 nucleotides are TGTGCCATCAGTAAGGGACTAGCGAGGCTAGAGACCCAGTACTTC. The V and J genes are TRBV10-3 and TRBJ2-5, with 10 positions matching TRBD2. Looked up from germline, CDR1 is ENHRY and CDR2 is SYGVKD. The CDR3 runs 15 residues. Trimming cost V 5 bases and J 4 bases; bases outside gene matches: 7.

This chain connects TRBV7-3 to TRBJ2-1; D assignment may be TRBD1 or TRBD2 (5 bases each). This CDR3 region has 14 residues. Trimming stripped 5 bases from V and 8 bases from J, with 16 bases between. Per germline, CDR1 SGHTA and CDR2 FQGTGA. Here the CDR3 DNA reads TGTGCCAGCAGCCCGGGACGGTTGTGGGATGAGCAGTTCTTC. Encoded protein: CASSPGRLWDEQFF.

The rearrangement uses TRBV14 and TRBJ2-7, with D unclear. The J call could be wrong; TRBJ2-5 is a better fit for the DNA end. The CDR3 is 14 amino acids. Germline loops: CDR1 SGHDN, CDR2 FVKESK. The CDR3 is CASSQDQISQTQYF. The CDR3 DNA reads as TGTGCCAGCAGCCAAGATCAGATATCGCAGACCCAGTACTTC.